This T cell receptor (beta chain) was recovered during a study of T-cell reconstitution after alpha-beta-depleted transplantation in children (dated by TCRdb to 2015 to 2016). About the full investigation: Using TCR repertoire profiling, the study quantitatively followed how T-cell immune reconstitution unfolded in children after TCRalphabeta/CD19-depleted allogeneic hematopoietic cell transplantation. The investigation overall reported the following: Over the following months the frequencies of hyperexpanded clones went down, and after one year T-cell counts and TCRbeta diversity were mostly credited to newly produced T cells. In some patients, high TCRbeta diversity at day 60 was attributed to recipient T cells and intrathymic progenitors that had survived conditioning. Apparently early alphabetaT-cell count recovery about two months after transplant reportedly relied on only several hundred rapidly expanded clones derived from non-depleted graft cells.

The treatment or condition label of this sample denotes: allogeneic hematopoietic cell transplantation with graft depleted of TCRalphabeta T cells and CD19 B cells. The transplant recipients were children given TCRalphabeta/CD19-depleted allogeneic hematopoietic cell grafts. A few counts support this clonotype. There is no known antigen for this receptor. No base qualities exist here, and no much larger clone lies one base off it. Library preparation was by PCR. Instrument used: Illumina HiSeq 2500. TCR libraries were prepared with molecular barcoding, using unique molecular identifiers to normalize TCRbeta repertoire quantification. TCRdb reanalyzed the raw reads on its own, using fastp at Q25 for trimming and MiXCR for clone calling, and kept in-frame beta chains. Each entry is one CDR3 protein sequence, shown with its most common DNA and genes. The sample contains 500,000 or so distinct CDR3 sequences, over 9.5% of them found a single time. 14% of the sample is held by the ten biggest clonotypes.

Taken from the germline V gene, the CDR1 and CDR2 loops are SGHRS and YFSETQ. From the cysteine up to the phenylalanine, the CDR3 has a length of 13 residues. Only the CDR3 DNA is retained, 39 bases long and in frame from the first base. V loses 1 base, J loses 7 bases, and the germline ends lie 9 bases apart. This TCR came from a female patient aged 2-10 years who had a stem cell transplant for aplastic anemia, so the T cells may come from the graft donor. The chain is assembled from TRBV5-1 and TRBJ2-1, with the D gene call left open. The specimen was PBMCs, mostly from graft donor cells, collected 180 days after TCRalphabeta/CD19-depleted stem cell transplant. CDR3 sequence: CASSLKEFNEQFF. Here is the DNA: TGCGCCAGCAGCTTGAAAGAGTTTAATGAGCAGTTCTTC.